One and the same sample provided the 25 T cell receptor beta chains below, sequenced in a study of Ad26.COV2.S vaccination and SARS-CoV-2 variants. Repertoires were generated with immunoSEQ multiplex PCR, while TCRdb's copy carries only in-frame clones and drops some. The sample has fewer than 500,000 clones; 89% are singletons. The treatment here: 15 to 20 received Ad26.COV2.S at low or high dose, single or two shots; 5 received placebo; per-sample allocation not given. It was on day 63 after the first vaccine or placebo injection that samples were taken. The sample consisted of peripheral blood, taken in a trial of Ad26.COV2.S vaccine versus placebo. All receptors derive from a person aged 18-65 years who received the Ad26.COV2.S COVID-19 vaccine or a placebo.

The V gene is TRBV20-1, the J gene TRBJ2-3; a possible D gene is TRBD2 (6 bases). Germline lookup yields CDR1 DFQATT and CDR2 SNEGSKA (reference sequence). V lost 3 bases to trimming and J lost 6 bases, with 16 bases between them. The CDR3 has 14 residues. The chain's CDR3 is CSASRGLGDDTQYF. The CDR3 bases are TGCAGTGCTAGTCGGGGACTGGGTGACGATACGCAGTATTTT.

This clone is a singleton in its sample. The rearrangement links TRBV19 to TRBJ1-2; D gene ambiguous. CDR3 length equals 14 residues. The V end was cut by 6 bases, the J end by 1 base, with 12 bases between. Germline V gives CDR1 LNHDA, CDR2 SQIVND (reference sequence). CDR3 in amino acids: CASRKDGINYGYTF. The CDR3 region has the DNA TGTGCCAGTAGGAAGGACGGAATTAACTATGGCTACACCTTC.

The chain joins TRBV5-1 to TRBJ2-5, with 8 bases fitting TRBD2. Germline CDR1 SGHRS, CDR2 YFSETQ. V gave up 3 bases and J gave up 3 bases; unmatched junction bases: 4. This CDR3 contains 14 residues. CDR3 amino acids: CASSSLSGEETQYF. The CDR3 DNA is TGCGCCAGCAGCTCGCTTAGCGGGGAAGAGACCCAGTACTTC.

This sequence joins TRBV5-1 and TRBJ2-5; D gene uncertain. This CDR3 has 14 residues. Trimming stripped 2 bases from V and 2 bases from J, with 10 bases between. Looked up from germline, CDR1 is SGHRS and CDR2 is YFSETQ. For the CDR3, the DNA is TGCGCCAGCAGCTTATCCGGCGTACAAGAGACCCAGTACTTC. This encodes CASSLSGVQETQYF. The full variable domain, rest sourced from reference TRBV5-1 and TRBJ2-5, is KAGVTQTPRYLIKTRGQQVTLSCSPISGHRSVSWYQQTPGQGLQFLFEYFSETQRNKGNFPGRFSGRQFSNSRSEMNVSTLELGDSALYLCASSLSGVQETQYFGPGTRLLVL.

The chain carries TRBV18 and TRBJ1-6; D remains unclear. Looked up from germline, CDR1 is KGHSH and CDR2 is LQKENI. The CDR3 length is 15 residues. Trimming left V 6 bases short and J 7 bases short, with 16 bases between. The CDR3 loop is CASSPDATANSPLHF. CDR3 sequence (DNA): TGTGCCAGCTCGCCGGACGCGACCGCCAATTCACCCCTCCACTTT.

The CDR3 sequence is CATGPSPNQPQHF. In DNA, the CDR3 is TGTGCTACCGGACCTTCCCCCAATCAGCCCCAGCATTTT. This chain connects TRBV12-3 or TRBV12-4 to TRBJ1-5; no clear D. The CDR3 spans 13 residues.

The V call is TRBV11-2, the J call TRBJ1-2, with unresolved D. Deletions cut 5 bases from V and 4 bases from J, with 5 bases between. This CDR3 spans 11 amino acids. CDR1 is SGHAT and CDR2 is FQNNGV in the germline V gene. The CDR3 loop reads CASSLGYGYTF. DNA of the CDR3: TGTGCCAGCAGCCTCGGCTATGGCTACACCTTC.

For this clone: Other DNA sequences from this sample encode an identical CDR3 as well. This chain joins TRBV28 and TRBJ2-7, with TRBD1 as a possible D gene (5 bases). Germline V lookup: CDR1 MDHEN, CDR2 SYDVKM. The CDR3 is 13 residues long. V dropped 5 bases and J dropped 3 bases, with 11 bases sitting between them. In nucleotides, the CDR3 is TGTGCCAGCAGTCTCCCCCAGGGCTACGAGCAGTACTTC. It translates to CASSLPQGYEQYF.

This chain links TRBV11-3 with TRBJ1-3; no clear D gene. The CDR3 runs 15 residues. Germline V CDR1 and CDR2: SGHNT, YENEEA. V dropped 5 bases and J dropped 0 bases, with 11 bases sitting between them. CDR3 region: CASSPSLGSGNTIYF. CDR3 bases: TGTGCCAGCAGCCCCAGTTTGGGCTCTGGAAACACCATATATTTT.

The J gene is TRBJ1-5, the V gene TRBV21-1. TRBV21-1 has pseudogene status. This CDR3 is 14 amino acids long. The DNA for the CDR3 is TGTGCCAGCAGCGTGGGGGGAAGCAATCAGCCCCAGCATTTT. This gives the protein CASSVGGSNQPQHF.

The genes are TRBV3-1 (or the pseudogene TRBV3-2) and TRBJ1-4, with unresolved D. CDR3 size: 13 residues. Trimming stripped 4 bases from V and 7 bases from J, with 10 bases between. Germline loops: CDR1 LGHDT, CDR2 YNNKEL (reference sequence). The CDR3 protein is CASSPQMREKLFF. CDR3 bases: TGTGCCAGCAGCCCCCAGATGCGTGAAAAACTGTTTTTT.

This chain uses TRBV5-1 with TRBJ2-7, with 8 bases aligning to TRBD1. The CDR3 covers 14 residues. In germline, CDR1 is SGHRS, CDR2 YFSETQ. V shed 5 bases, J shed 1 base, and the junction held 5 bases outside the gene matches. DNA for the CDR3: TGCGCCAGCAGAAGGACAGGGTTATCCTACGAGCAGTACTTC. Translated, it gives CASRRTGLSYEQYF.

The chain links TRBV6-5 to TRBJ1-2, with D possibly matching TRBD1 (6 bases). The CDR3 length is 14 residues. Germline V gene lookup returns CDR1 MNHEY and CDR2 SVGAGI. Trimming took off 6 bases at V and 2 bases at J, with 13 bases between the two ends. In DNA, the CDR3 is TGTGCCAGCAGCCCCATGCAGGGGAACTATGGCTACACCTTC. Amino acid sequence: CASSPMQGNYGYTF.

The rearrangement uses TRBV19 and TRBJ1-4, with TRBD1 matching over 9 bases. This CDR3 has 15 amino acids. The ends lost 5 bases at V and 6 bases at J; junction bases unmatched: 7. Germline V gene data show CDR1 as LNHDA and CDR2 as SQIVND (reference sequence). For the CDR3, the DNA is TGTGCCAGTAGTTCCTACAGGGGGCCGGATGAAAAACTGTTTTTT. Translated: CASSSYRGPDEKLFF.

The rearrangement uses TRBV19 and TRBJ1-1; unclear D gene. This CDR3 region has 14 residues. V was cut by 5 bases and J by 1 base, with 11 bases left in between. Germline CDR1 and CDR2: LNHDA and SQIVND (reference sequence). The CDR3 region has the DNA TGTGCCAGTAGTGGCCGTGACCCGAACACTGAAGCTTTCTTT. This gives the protein CASSGRDPNTEAFF.

This clone showed up just once. The V and J genes are TRBV7-2 and TRBJ1-4; possibly TRBD1 for D (6 bases). The germline gives CDR1 SGHTA, CDR2 FQGNSA. This CDR3 comprises 13 residues. V was pared by 5 bases and J by 8 bases, with 12 bases between. CDR3 DNA sequence: TGTGCCAGCAGCACAGGGTTAAGGGAAAAACTGTTTTTT. Encoded protein: CASSTGLREKLFF.

The rearrangement links TRBV5-1 to TRBJ2-2, with 9 bases matching TRBD1. The V gene end was trimmed by 2 bases and the J gene end by 2 bases; junction bases not matched to a gene: 13. Germline CDR1 SGHRS, CDR2 YFSETQ. This CDR3 spans 19 amino acids. The CDR3 spells CASSFAQGATYFNTGELFF. CDR3 nucleotide sequence: TGCGCCAGCAGCTTCGCACAGGGGGCGACTTACTTTAACACCGGGGAGCTGTTTTTT.

The rearrangement joins TRBV5-6 to TRBJ2-3; D not certain. CDR3 length: 13 amino acids. Between the trimmed V and J ends, which lost 1 base and 2 bases, there was a span of 5 bases. The V gene's germline CDR1 is SGHDT and CDR2 YYEEEE. CDR3 region: CASSLSYTDTQYF. DNA of the CDR3: TGTGCCAGCAGCTTGAGTTACACAGATACGCAGTATTTT.

The rearrangement uses TRBV5-4 and TRBJ2-6, with 7 bases identical to TRBD1. The CDR3 covers 16 residues. Germline V CDR1 and CDR2: SGHNT, YYREEE (reference sequence). J lost 2 bases, V lost 3 bases, and 5 bases had no gene match. In DNA form, the CDR3 reads TGTGCCAGCAGCTCTAACAGGGGACCTGGGGCCAACGTCCTGACTTTC. Translated, it gives CASSSNRGPGANVLTF. Looking up the rest from reference TRBV5-4 and TRBJ2-6 gives the full variable domain: ETGVTQSPTHLIKTRGQQVTLRCSSQSGHNTVSWYQQALGQGPQFIFQYYREEENGRGNFPPRFSGLQFPNYSSELNVNALELDDSALYLCASSSNRGPGANVLTFGAGSRLTVL.

Here the CDR3 DNA reads TGCGCCAGCAGCCCCCAAACTATGAACACTGAAGCTTTCTTT. Translated: CASSPQTMNTEAFF. The chain couples TRBV5-1 to TRBJ1-1; D is undetermined. Germline CDR1 and CDR2: SGHRS and YFSETQ. The V end was cut by 4 bases, the J end by 0 bases, with 10 bases between. The CDR3 loop spans 14 amino acids.

This sequence joins TRBV2 and TRBJ1-4; a possible D gene is TRBD1 (6 bases). CDR3 size: 17 residues. The V end was cut by 3 bases, the J end by 3 bases, with 17 bases between. Germline V gene sequence: CDR1 SNHLY, CDR2 FYNNEI. CDR3 sequence reads: CASSDTGTIKANEKLFF. CDR3 bases: TGTGCCAGCAGTGACACCGGGACAATAAAGGCTAATGAAAAACTGTTTTTT.

The chain recombines TRBV2 with TRBJ2-5, with 10 bases matching TRBD1. The CDR3 has 14 residues. Germline V CDR1 and CDR2: SNHLY, FYNNEI. V dropped 4 bases and J dropped 5; count of bases not matched to a gene: 4. The CDR3, as DNA: TGTGCCAGCAGTGGGACAGGGGGTTGGGAGACCCAGTACTTC. Protein: CASSGTGGWETQYF.

V gene TRBV7-8 combines with J gene TRBJ1-5; the match to TRBD1 covers 10 bases. V lost 5 bases and J lost 2; bases outside the gene matches: 12. Germline V gene lookup returns CDR1 SGHVS and CDR2 FQNEAQ. The CDR3 has 18 residues. The CDR3 DNA is TGTGCCAGCAGCCAGCAGAGGTACGGGACAGGGGGCAATCAGCCCCAGCATTTT. This encodes CASSQQRYGTGGNQPQHF. Combining the CDR3 with reference TRBV7-8 and TRBJ1-5 gives the whole variable domain GAGVSQSPRYKVAKRGQDVALRCDPISGHVSLFWYQQALGQGPEFLTYFQNEAQLDKSGLPSDRFFAERPEGSVSTLKIQRTQQEDSAVYLCASSQQRYGTGGNQPQHFGDGTRLSIL.

The chain employs TRBV7-9 and TRBJ2-1, with 8 bases fitting TRBD2. The CDR3 sequence is 16 residues long. Germline V CDR1 and CDR2: SEHNR, FQNEAQ (reference sequence). V lost 1 base, J lost 3 bases, and 5 bases stayed unmatched. The chain's CDR3 is CASSLERLAGYNEQFF. CDR3 in DNA: TGTGCCAGCAGCTTAGAGAGGCTAGCGGGCTACAATGAGCAGTTCTTC.

This clone was picked up one time. The genes are TRBV5-1 and TRBJ2-5, with 11 positions matching TRBD2. Per germline, CDR1 SGHRS and CDR2 YFSETQ. Trimming cost V 4 bases and J 5 bases; bases outside gene matches: 10. This CDR3 has 16 residues. CDR3 nucleotide sequence: TGCGCCAGCAGCCTTCTAGCGGGGGGTCTAGGTGAGACCCAGTACTTC. This sequence encodes CASSLLAGGLGETQYF. Variable domain in full (rest from reference TRBV5-1 and TRBJ2-5): KAGVTQTPRYLIKTRGQQVTLSCSPISGHRSVSWYQQTPGQGLQFLFEYFSETQRNKGNFPGRFSGRQFSNSRSEMNVSTLELGDSALYLCASSLLAGGLGETQYFGPGTRLLVL.